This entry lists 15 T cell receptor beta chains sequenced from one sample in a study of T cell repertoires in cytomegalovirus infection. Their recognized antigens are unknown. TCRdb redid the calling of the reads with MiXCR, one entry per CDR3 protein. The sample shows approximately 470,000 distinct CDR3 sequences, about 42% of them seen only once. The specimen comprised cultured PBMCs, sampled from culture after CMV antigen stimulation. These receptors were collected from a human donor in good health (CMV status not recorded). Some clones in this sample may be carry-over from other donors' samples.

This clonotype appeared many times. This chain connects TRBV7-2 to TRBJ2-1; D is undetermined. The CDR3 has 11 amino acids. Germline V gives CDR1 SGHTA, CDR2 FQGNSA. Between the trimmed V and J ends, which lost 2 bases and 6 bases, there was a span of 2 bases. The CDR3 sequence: CASSLINEQFF. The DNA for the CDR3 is TGTGCCAGCAGCTTAATCAATGAGCAGTTCTTC.

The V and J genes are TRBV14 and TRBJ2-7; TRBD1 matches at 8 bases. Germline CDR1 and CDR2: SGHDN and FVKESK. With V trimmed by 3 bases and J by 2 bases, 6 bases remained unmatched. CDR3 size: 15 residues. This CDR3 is CASSQAGTGTYEQYF. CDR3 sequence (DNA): TGTGCCAGCAGCCAGGCCGGGACAGGAACCTACGAGCAGTACTTC.

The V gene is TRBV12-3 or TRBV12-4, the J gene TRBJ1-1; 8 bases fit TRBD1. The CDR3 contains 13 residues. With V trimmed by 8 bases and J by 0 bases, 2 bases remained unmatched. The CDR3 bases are TGTGCCAGCGAGGGACAGGTGAACACTGAAGCTTTCTTT. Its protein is CASEGQVNTEAFF.

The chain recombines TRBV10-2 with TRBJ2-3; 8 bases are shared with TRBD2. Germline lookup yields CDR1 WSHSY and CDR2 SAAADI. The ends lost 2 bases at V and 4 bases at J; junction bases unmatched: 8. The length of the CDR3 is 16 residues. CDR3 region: CASSEGLASNSDTQYF. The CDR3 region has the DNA TGCGCCAGCAGTGAGGGACTAGCTTCAAACTCAGATACGCAGTATTTT.

The CDR3 sequence is CASSLSVSYEQYF. CDR3 in DNA: TGTGCCAGCAGCTTATCTGTGTCCTACGAGCAGTACTTC. The chain employs TRBV7-2 and TRBJ2-7; D gene ambiguous. Trimming took 2 bases from V and 1 from J, leaving 6 bases between them. From germline, CDR1 is SGHTA and CDR2 FQGNSA. This CDR3 region has 13 residues.

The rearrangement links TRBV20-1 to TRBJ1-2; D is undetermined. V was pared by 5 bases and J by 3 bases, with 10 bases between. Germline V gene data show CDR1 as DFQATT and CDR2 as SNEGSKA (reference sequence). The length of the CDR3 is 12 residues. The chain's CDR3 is CSAGNQDYGYTF. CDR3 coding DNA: TGCAGTGCTGGAAACCAGGACTATGGCTACACCTTC.

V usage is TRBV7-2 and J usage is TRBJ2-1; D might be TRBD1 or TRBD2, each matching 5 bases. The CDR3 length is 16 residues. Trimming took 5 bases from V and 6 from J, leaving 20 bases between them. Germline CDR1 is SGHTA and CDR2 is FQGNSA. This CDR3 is CASSLTLGTQGNEQFF. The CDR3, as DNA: TGTGCCAGCAGCCTCACGTTGGGGACCCAAGGCAATGAGCAGTTCTTC.

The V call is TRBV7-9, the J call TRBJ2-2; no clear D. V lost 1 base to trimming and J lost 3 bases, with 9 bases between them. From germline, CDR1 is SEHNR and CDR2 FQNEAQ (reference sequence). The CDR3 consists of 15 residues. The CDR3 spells CASSLVSPDTGELFF. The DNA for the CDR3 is TGTGCCAGCAGCTTAGTCAGCCCGGACACCGGGGAGCTGTTTTTT.

CDR3 protein: CASSQGGTMDEQFF. The CDR3 coding sequence is TGTGCCAGCAGCCAAGGAGGGACGATGGATGAGCAGTTCTTC. The chain uses TRBV4-2 and TRBJ2-1; D could derive from TRBD1 or TRBD2 (5 bases each). The CDR3 covers 14 residues. Germline V gives CDR1 LGHNA, CDR2 YNFKEQ. V lost 1 base and J lost 8, with 12 bases in between.

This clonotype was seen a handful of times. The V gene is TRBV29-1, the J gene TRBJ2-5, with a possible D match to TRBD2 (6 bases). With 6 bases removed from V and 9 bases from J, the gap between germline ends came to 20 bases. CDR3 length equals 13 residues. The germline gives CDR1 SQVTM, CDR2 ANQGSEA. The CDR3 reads CSVDLDYPGAQYF. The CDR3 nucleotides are TGCAGCGTGGACCTAGACTACCCGGGGGCCCAGTACTTC. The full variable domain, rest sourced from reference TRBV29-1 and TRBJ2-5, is SAVISQKPSRDICQRGTSLTIQCQVDSQVTMMFWYRQQPGQSLTLIATANQGSEATYESGFVIDKFPISRPNLTFSTLTVSNMSPEDSSIYLCSVDLDYPGAQYFGPGTRLLVL.

For the CDR3, the DNA is TGTGCCAGCAAAATTAGCACAGATACGCAGTATTTT. It specifies CASKISTDTQYF. This chain connects TRBV6-2 or TRBV6-3 to TRBJ2-3; D uncertain. CDR1 and CDR2 (germline): MNHEY, SVGEGT. The CDR3 totals 12 residues. V was clipped by 7 bases and J by 0 bases, with 5 bases between them.

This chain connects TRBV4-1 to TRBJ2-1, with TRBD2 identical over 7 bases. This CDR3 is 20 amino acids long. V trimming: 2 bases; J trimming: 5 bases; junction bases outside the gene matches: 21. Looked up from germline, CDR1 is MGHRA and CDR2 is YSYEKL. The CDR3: CASSQIPGNWERGLNNEQFF. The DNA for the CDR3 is TGCGCCAGCAGCCAAATACCGGGCAATTGGGAGCGGGGACTAAACAATGAGCAGTTCTTC.

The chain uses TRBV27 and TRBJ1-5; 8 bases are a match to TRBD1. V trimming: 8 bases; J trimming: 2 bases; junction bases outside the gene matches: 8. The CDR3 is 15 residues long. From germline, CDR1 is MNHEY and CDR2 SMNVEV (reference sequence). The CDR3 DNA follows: TGTGCCAGCGCGCAGGGGGCTTCACGCAATCAGCCCCAGCATTTT. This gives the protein CASAQGASRNQPQHF.

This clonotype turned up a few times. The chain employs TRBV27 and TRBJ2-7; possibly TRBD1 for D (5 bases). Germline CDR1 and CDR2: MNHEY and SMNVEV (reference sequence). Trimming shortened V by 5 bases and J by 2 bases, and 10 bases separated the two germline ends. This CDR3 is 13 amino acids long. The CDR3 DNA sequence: TGTGCCAGCAGTCCCAGACAGACCTACGAGCAGTACTTC. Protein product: CASSPRQTYEQYF.

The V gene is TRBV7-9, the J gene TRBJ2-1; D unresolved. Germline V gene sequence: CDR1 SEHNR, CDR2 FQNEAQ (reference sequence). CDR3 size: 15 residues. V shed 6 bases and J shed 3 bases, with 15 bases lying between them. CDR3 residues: CASSSKDLNYNEQFF. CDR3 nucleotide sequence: TGTGCCAGCAGTTCAAAGGACCTAAACTACAATGAGCAGTTCTTC.